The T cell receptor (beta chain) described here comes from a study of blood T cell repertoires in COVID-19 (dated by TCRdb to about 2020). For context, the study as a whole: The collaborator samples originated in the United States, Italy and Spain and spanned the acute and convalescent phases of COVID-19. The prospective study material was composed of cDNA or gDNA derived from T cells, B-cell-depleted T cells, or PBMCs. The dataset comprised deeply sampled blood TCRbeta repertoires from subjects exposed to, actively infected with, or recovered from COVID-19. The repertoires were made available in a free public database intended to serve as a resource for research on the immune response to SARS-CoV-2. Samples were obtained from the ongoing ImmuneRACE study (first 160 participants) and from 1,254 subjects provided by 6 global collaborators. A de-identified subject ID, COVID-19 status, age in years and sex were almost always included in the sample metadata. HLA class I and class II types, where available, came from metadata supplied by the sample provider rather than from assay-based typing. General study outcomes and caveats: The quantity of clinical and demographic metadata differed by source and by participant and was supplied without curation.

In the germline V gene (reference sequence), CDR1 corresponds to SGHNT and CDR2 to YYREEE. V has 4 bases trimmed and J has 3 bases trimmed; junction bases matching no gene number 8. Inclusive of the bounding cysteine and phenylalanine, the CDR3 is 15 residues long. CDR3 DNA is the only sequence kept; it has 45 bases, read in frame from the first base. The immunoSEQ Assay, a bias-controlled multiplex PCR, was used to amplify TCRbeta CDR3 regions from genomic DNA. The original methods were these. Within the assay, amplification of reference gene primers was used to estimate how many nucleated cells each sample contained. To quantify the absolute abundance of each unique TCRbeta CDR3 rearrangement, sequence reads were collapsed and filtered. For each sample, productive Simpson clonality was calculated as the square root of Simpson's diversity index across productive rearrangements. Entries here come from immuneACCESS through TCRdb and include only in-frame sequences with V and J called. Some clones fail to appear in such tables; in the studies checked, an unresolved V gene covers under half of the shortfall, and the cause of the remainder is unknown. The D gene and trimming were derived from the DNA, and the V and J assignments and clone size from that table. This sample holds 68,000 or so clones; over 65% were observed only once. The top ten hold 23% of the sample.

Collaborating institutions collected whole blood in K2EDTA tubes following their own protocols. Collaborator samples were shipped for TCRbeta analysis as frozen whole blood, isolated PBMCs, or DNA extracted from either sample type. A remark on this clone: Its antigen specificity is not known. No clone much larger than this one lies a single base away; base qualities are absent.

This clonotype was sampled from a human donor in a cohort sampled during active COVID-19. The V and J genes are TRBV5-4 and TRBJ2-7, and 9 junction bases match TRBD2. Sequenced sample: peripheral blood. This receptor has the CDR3 CASSPGLAKIYEQYF. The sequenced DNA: TGTGCCAGCAGCCCGGGACTAGCTAAGATCTACGAGCAGTACTTC.